This passage covers 17 T cell receptor beta chains from one sample sequenced in a study of CD8 T cells in Susac syndrome. The authors reverse transcribed roughly 0.5 to 1 ug RNA with random hexamers. TCRdb passed the immunoSEQ multiplex PCR reads through MiXCR, listing each CDR3 protein once. The sample shows 150,000 to 200,000 distinct CDR3 sequences, roughly 94% of them seen only once. The sample taken for sequencing was CD4+ T cells from PBMCs. All receptors derive from a human donor with multiple sclerosis.

V and J are TRBV18 and TRBJ2-2; maybe TRBD1 (6 bases). Germline V CDR1 and CDR2: KGHSH, LQKENI. The ends were cut back, 8 bases at V and 0 bases at J, with 10 bases in the middle. This CDR3 comprises 14 residues. The CDR3: CASVPGANTGELFF. The DNA for the CDR3 is TGTGCCAGCGTTCCAGGGGCGAACACCGGGGAGCTGTTTTTT.

The chain couples TRBV6-2 or TRBV6-3 to TRBJ2-1, with 10 bases fitting TRBD2. The CDR3 runs to 18 residues. V lost 0 bases, J lost 10 bases, and 15 bases stayed unmatched. The germline V gene has CDR1 MNHEY and CDR2 SVGEGT. DNA for the CDR3: TGTGCCAGCAGTTACTCCGCCCTAGCGGGAGCCCGGCGGTGGGAGCAGTTCTTC. Amino acid sequence: CASSYSALAGARRWEQFF.

The chain uses TRBV4-1 and TRBJ2-7, with 7 positions matching TRBD1. The CDR3 loop spans 16 amino acids. Germline CDR1 and CDR2: MGHRA and YSYEKL. V dropped 2 bases and J dropped 5; count of bases not matched to a gene: 12. The CDR3 is CASSQPLGQWADEQYF. CDR3 sequence (DNA): TGCGCCAGCAGCCAACCCCTGGGACAGTGGGCAGACGAGCAGTACTTC.

V is TRBV18 and J is TRBJ2-2; 7 bases align to TRBD1. In germline, CDR1 is KGHSH, CDR2 LQKENI. The J segment lost 2 bases and the V segment lost 2 bases, leaving 5 bases of the junction unmatched. This CDR3 is built from 16 residues. The chain's CDR3 is CASSPLGTANTGELFF. The CDR3 region has the DNA TGTGCCAGCTCACCATTGGGGACAGCTAACACCGGGGAGCTGTTTTTT.

V and J are TRBV9 and TRBJ2-5; D might be TRBD2 (5 bases). The CDR3 has 15 amino acids. The germline V gene has CDR1 SGDLS and CDR2 YYNGEE. V was cut by 3 bases and J by 4 bases, with 16 bases left in between. The CDR3 is CASSGSRLGRETQYF. CDR3 in DNA: TGTGCCAGCAGCGGTTCACGTTTGGGGAGAGAGACCCAGTACTTC.

The chain uses TRBV20-1 and TRBJ2-5; D uncertain. V shed 3 bases and J shed 4 bases, with 12 bases lying between them. Germline lookup yields CDR1 DFQATT and CDR2 SNEGSKA (reference sequence). The CDR3 covers 13 residues. CDR3 amino acids: CSASVHAAETQYF. The CDR3 DNA reads as TGCAGTGCTAGCGTCCATGCAGCAGAGACCCAGTACTTC.

This sequence joins TRBV7-9 and TRBJ1-2, with D uncertain. The V and J ends lost 1 base and 3 bases respectively, with 9 bases between them. The CDR3 runs 14 residues. Germline-derived CDR1 and CDR2 are SEHNR and FQNEAQ (reference sequence). Here the CDR3 reads CASSLGGGYYGYTF. The CDR3 DNA is TGTGCCAGCAGCTTAGGAGGCGGATACTATGGCTACACCTTC.

V usage is TRBV2 and J usage is TRBJ2-5; 8 bases are shared with TRBD1. The V gene's germline CDR1 is SNHLY and CDR2 FYNNEI. The CDR3 extends over 15 amino acids. The V segment lost 3 bases and the J segment 5 bases; nucleotides outside the gene matches: 8. The CDR3 here is CASSERTGFYETQYF. CDR3 DNA: TGTGCCAGCAGTGAGAGGACAGGGTTTTATGAGACCCAGTACTTC.

On this clonotype itself: One junction end does not reproduce the germline sequence, and a read error may be involved. V gene TRBV30 combines with J gene TRBJ2-6; D is possibly TRBD1 or TRBD2 (5 bases each). Germline values: CDR1 GTSNPN, CDR2 SVGIG (reference sequence). The CDR3 spans 13 residues. The CDR3 nucleotides read TGTGCTACTCGCAGGAGAGGGGTCAACGTCCTGACTTTC. This encodes CATRRRGVNVLTF.

The V and J genes are TRBV28 and TRBJ2-5, with unresolved D. Trimming pared 5 bases from V and 5 bases from J, leaving 18 bases between. Germline loops: CDR1 MDHEN, CDR2 SYDVKM. The CDR3 consists of 15 residues. This chain's CDR3 is CASSLGLTTGETQYF. In nucleotides, the CDR3 is TGTGCCAGCAGTCTAGGTCTGACGACCGGGGAGACCCAGTACTTC.

The chain joins TRBV2 to TRBJ2-2; no clear D. V gave up 7 bases and J gave up 4 bases, with 13 bases separating them. The CDR3 runs to 14 residues. The germline V gene encodes CDR1 SNHLY and CDR2 FYNNEI. This chain's CDR3 is CASTSTSSTGELFF. The CDR3 region has the DNA TGTGCCAGCACTTCGACAAGTAGCACCGGGGAGCTGTTTTTT.

V usage is TRBV27 and J usage is TRBJ1-3; a possible D gene is TRBD1 (5 bases). The CDR3 is 16 residues long. The V gene lost 4 bases and the J gene lost 0 bases, with 13 bases spanning the gap. CDR1 is MNHEY, CDR2 SMNVEV, per germline (reference sequence). CDR3 in DNA: TGTGCCAGCAGTTCCGGGACGCTCCGCTCTGGAAACACCATATATTTT. Amino acids: CASSSGTLRSGNTIYF.

Regarding this clonotype: At one of its ends the junction is not consistent with the germline gene, which may arise from a read error. The gene calls are TRBV12-3 or TRBV12-4 and TRBJ1-1; D is uncertain. The CDR3 spans 12 residues. The CDR3 loop reads CASSLDRTEAFF. In DNA form, the CDR3 reads TGTGCCAGCAGCTTAGATAGAACTGAAGCTTTCTTT.

CDR3 sequence reads: CASSTGLAGVSGNEQFF. CDR3 nucleotide sequence: TGCGCCAGCAGCACGGGACTAGCGGGAGTATCTGGGAATGAGCAGTTCTTC. The rearrangement links TRBV5-1 to TRBJ2-1, with 14 bases identical to TRBD2. The CDR3 is 17 residues long. V trimming: 4 bases; J trimming: 7 bases; junction bases outside the gene matches: 10. The germline V gene has CDR1 SGHRS and CDR2 YFSETQ. Full variable domain (rest looked up from reference TRBV5-1 and TRBJ2-1): KAGVTQTPRYLIKTRGQQVTLSCSPISGHRSVSWYQQTPGQGLQFLFEYFSETQRNKGNFPGRFSGRQFSNSRSEMNVSTLELGDSALYLCASSTGLAGVSGNEQFFGPGTRLTVL.

CDR3 amino acids: CASSQDTGGQTDTQYF. In DNA form, the CDR3 reads TGTGCCAGCAGCCAAGATACGGGAGGGCAGACAGATACGCAGTATTTT. This rearrangement joins TRBV3-1 to TRBJ2-3, with 8 bases matching TRBD2. CDR3 length: 16 residues. J lost 3 bases, V lost 0 bases, and 5 bases had no gene match. Germline CDR1 reads LGHDT; CDR2 reads YNNKEL (reference sequence).

This clonotype was picked up a small number of times. This chain connects TRBV27 to TRBJ1-3, with D hard to call. Trimming pared 8 bases from V and 0 bases from J, leaving 8 bases between. Looked up from germline, CDR1 is MNHEY and CDR2 is SMNVEV (reference sequence). The CDR3 sequence is 13 residues long. The CDR3 nucleotides read TGTGCCAGCTCCACGGGCTCTGGAAACACCATATATTTT. Translated, it gives CASSTGSGNTIYF.

This chain connects TRBV5-1 to TRBJ2-7; no clear D gene. CDR3 length equals 13 residues. V was clipped by 1 base and J by 2 bases, with 7 bases between them. CDR1 and CDR2 (germline): SGHRS, YFSETQ. The CDR3 protein is CASSLKATYEQYF. CDR3 sequence (DNA): TGCGCCAGCAGCTTGAAAGCGACCTACGAGCAGTACTTC.